A selection of T cell receptor beta chains follows, all from one sample in a study of control samples from healthy donors and cancer patients. Profiled with immunoSEQ multiplex PCR; TCRdb holds only in-frame clones, not every one. The table lists approximately 100,000 clones, approximately 89% of them singletons. Sequencing was carried out using blood. Receptor source: a man aged 30-40 years in good health. Each CDR3 is given with its conserved first and last residue. The order of the fields is clone size, D gene, J gene, CDR3 length, V gene, CDR3 DNA, CDR3 protein. A D gene is named only where the DNA matches it firmly. Only some rows state a clone size, as once, few, many or a class for expanded clones.

>NA|NA|TRBJ2-5|15|TRBV5-4
TGTGCCAGCAGCCAACCCACACAGGGTGAAGAGACCCAGTACTTC
CASSQPTQGEETQYF
>NA|NA|TRBJ1-1|13|TRBV29-1
TGCAGCGTTGAGGACGGGATGAACACTGAAGCTTTCTTT
CSVEDGMNTEAFF
>once|NA|TRBJ2-1|15|TRBV11-2
TGTGCCAGCAGCCCGTTGGGGGGGGGCGGAAGTGAGCAGTTCTTC
CASSPLGGGGSEQFF
>once|NA|TRBJ2-3|14|TRBV6-4
TGTGCCAGCAGAGAAACACATAGCACAGATACGCAGTATTTT
CASRETHSTDTQYF
>NA|TRBD1|TRBJ1-1|15|TRBV9
TGTGCCAGCAGCGGAGGACAGGGATTGAGCACTGAAGCTTTCTTT
CASSGGQGLSTEAFF
>NA|NA|TRBJ1-4|17|TRBV5-1
TGCGCCAGCAGCTTGGTTTCGGGGCCCGGCACTAATGAAAAACTGTTTTTT
CASSLVSGPGTNEKLFF
>NA|NA|TRBJ1-5|16|TRBV2
TGTGCCAGCAGCGAAACTGTGGCGGGAGGGGTACAGCCCCAGCATTTT
CASSETVAGGVQPQHF
>medium-sized|NA|TRBJ1-1|15|TRBV6-5
TGTGCCAGCAGTTACGGACCCCTCGGGGACACTGAAGCTTTCTTT
CASSYGPLGDTEAFF
>NA|NA|TRBJ1-2|12|TRBV30
TGTGCTCCTCGGGGGAAGAACTATGGCTACACCTTC
CAPRGKNYGYTF
>NA|NA|TRBJ2-7|15|TRBV19
TGTGCCAGTAGTATCTCCCCCCAGGGAAGATACGAGCAGTACTTC
CASSISPQGRYEQYF
>NA|TRBD1|TRBJ2-5|14|TRBV5-1
TGCGCCAGCAGCACGGGACAGGGGTGGGAGACCCAGTACTTC
CASSTGQGWETQYF
>NA|TRBD1|TRBJ1-1|16|TRBV6-1
TGTGCCAGCAGGGAATCAGGGGGCGACTGGGACACTGAAGCTTTCTTT
CASRESGGDWDTEAFF
>NA|NA|TRBJ1-2|12|TRBV28
TGTGCCAGCAGTTTCGCGATGGGAGGCTACACCTTC
CASSFAMGGYTF
>NA|NA|TRBJ1-2|13|TRBV12-3/TRBV12-4
TGTGCCAGCAGTTTGGGACATAACTATGGCTACACCTTC
CASSLGHNYGYTF
>NA|TRBD1|TRBJ1-5|17|TRBV19
TGTGCCAGTAGTATTCACGGGACAGGGGATAGCAATCAGCCCCAGCATTTT
CASSIHGTGDSNQPQHF
>NA|NA|TRBJ2-3|16|TRBV19
TGTGCCAGTAGTATAAGGGGCGGGGCACCCACAGATACGCAGTATTTT
CASSIRGGAPTDTQYF